What follows are 19 T cell receptor beta chains derived from one specimen sequenced in a study of T cell responses to AZD1222 COVID-19 vaccine. The protocol was immunoSEQ multiplex PCR, while the TCRdb copy is restricted to in-frame clones and leaves out a portion. This sample yields tens of thousands of clones, of which about 84% are seen a single time; about 3.1% belongs to the top ten. This material consisted of peripheral blood, taken on day 0 of AZD1222 vaccination. Receptors originate from an adult in good health.

This sequence joins TRBV7-9 and TRBJ1-5; TRBD1 matches at 8 bases. The V and J ends lost 4 bases and 1 base, in that order; junction bases with no gene match: 3. The CDR3 runs 15 residues. CDR1 and CDR2 from the germline V gene are SEHNR and FQNEAQ (reference sequence). Here the CDR3 DNA reads TGTGCCAGCAGCTCCGACAGGGGAAGCAATCAGCCCCAGCATTTT. Protein sequence: CASSSDRGSNQPQHF.

The chain couples TRBV7-8 to TRBJ2-7; 7 bases agree with TRBD1. The V and J ends lost 2 bases and 0 bases, in that order; junction bases with no gene match: 7. The CDR3 has 16 amino acids. Germline V gene data show CDR1 as SGHVS and CDR2 as FQNEAQ. In DNA form, the CDR3 reads TGTGCCAGCAGCTTATCCGGGACAGTTGGCTCCTACGAGCAGTACTTC. It translates to CASSLSGTVGSYEQYF.

This chain connects TRBV19 to TRBJ2-1; D unresolved. Germline V gene data show CDR1 as LNHDA and CDR2 as SQIVND (reference sequence). Trimming took 4 bases from V and 5 from J, leaving 15 bases between them. The CDR3 contains 15 residues. DNA of the CDR3: TGTGCCAGTAGTACCGGTCGGCAGGAGAACAATGAGCAGTTCTTC. Its translation: CASSTGRQENNEQFF. Full variable domain (outside the CDR3, taken from reference TRBV19 and TRBJ2-1): DGGITQSPKYLFRKEGQNVTLSCEQNLNHDAMYWYRQDPGQGLRLIYYSQIVNDFQKGDIAEGYSVSREKKESFPLTVTSAQKNPTAFYLCASSTGRQENNEQFFGPGTRLTVL.

This rearrangement joins TRBV2 to TRBJ1-4; no clear D. V lost 3 bases and J 5 bases, leaving 13 bases between the germline ends. This CDR3 contains 15 residues. CDR1 and CDR2 (germline): SNHLY, FYNNEI. As DNA, the CDR3 is TGTGCCAGCAGTGACAGAGCGCAAAGAAATGAAAAACTGTTTTTT. It is translated as CASSDRAQRNEKLFF. Full variable domain (outside the CDR3, taken from reference TRBV2 and TRBJ1-4): EPEVTQTPSHQVTQMGQEVILRCVPISNHLYFYWYRQILGQKVEFLVSFYNNEISEKSEIFDDQFSVERPDGSNFTLKIRSTKLEDSAMYFCASSDRAQRNEKLFFGSGTQLSVL.

The chain employs TRBV12-3 or TRBV12-4 and TRBJ1-1; D not certain. V lost 4 bases, J lost 3 bases, and 9 bases lay in between. The CDR3 spans 13 residues. The CDR3 DNA follows: TGTGCCAGCAGTTCCCCGGCGGACACTGAAGCTTTCTTT. This codes for CASSSPADTEAFF.

The chain combines TRBV10-3 with TRBJ2-7; D uncertain. Germline V CDR1 and CDR2: ENHRY, SYGVKD. The CDR3 consists of 14 residues. The V and J ends lost 3 bases and 2 bases respectively, with 11 bases between them. CDR3 DNA: TGTGCCATCAGTGAACCCGCCGACACCTACGAGCAGTACTTC. It translates to CAISEPADTYEQYF.

The chain couples TRBV6-5 to TRBJ1-2, with a weak D call TRBD1 (5 bases). V lost 8 bases and J lost 3, with 13 bases in between. Germline V CDR1 and CDR2: MNHEY, SVGAGI. The CDR3 has 13 residues. DNA for the CDR3: TGTGCCAGCTCACAGGCCCTTTACTATGGCTACACCTTC. Translated: CASSQALYYGYTF.

This sequence joins TRBV7-2 and TRBJ2-1, with 7 positions matching TRBD2. Germline CDR1 reads SGHTA; CDR2 reads FQGNSA. The CDR3 is 14 residues long. With V trimmed by 4 bases and J by 6 bases, 6 bases remained unmatched. CDR3 DNA sequence: TGTGCCAGCAGCTCCCCGCGCGGGGGCAATGAGCAGTTCTTC. Residues: CASSSPRGGNEQFF.

The chain couples TRBV30 to TRBJ1-2; 7 bases are a match to TRBD1. Germline assignment: CDR1 GTSNPN and CDR2 SVGIG (reference sequence). There are 14 residues in the CDR3. V shed 2 bases, J shed 4 bases, and the junction held 7 bases outside the gene matches. In nucleotides, the CDR3 is TGTGCCTGGAGTCAAGATAACAGGGGCTATGGCTACACCTTC. Protein product: CAWSQDNRGYGYTF.

This chain uses TRBV29-1 with TRBJ1-1; unclear D gene. The V and J ends lost 0 bases and 8 bases respectively, with 7 bases between them. The CDR3 spans 11 residues. Germline CDR1 is SQVTM and CDR2 is ANQGSEA. The CDR3, as DNA: TGCAGCGTTGAAGATCGGGCCGAAGCTTTCTTT. It specifies CSVEDRAEAFF. Complete variable domain (other parts from reference TRBV29-1 and TRBJ1-1): SAVISQKPSRDICQRGTSLTIQCQVDSQVTMMFWYRQQPGQSLTLIATANQGSEATYESGFVIDKFPISRPNLTFSTLTVSNMSPEDSSIYLCSVEDRAEAFFGQGTRLTVV.

This chain connects TRBV5-4 to TRBJ2-7; 8 nucleotides agree with TRBD2. The CDR3 runs 15 residues. The ends lost 5 bases at V and 0 bases at J; junction bases unmatched: 7. Looked up from germline, CDR1 is SGHNT and CDR2 is YYREEE (reference sequence). This chain's CDR3 is CASSTRAGGSYEQYF. The CDR3 DNA sequence: TGTGCCAGCAGTACCCGGGCGGGAGGCTCCTACGAGCAGTACTTC.

The chain recombines TRBV4-3 with TRBJ1-6; D gene ambiguous. Germline V lookup: CDR1 LGHNA, CDR2 YSLEER. The V end lost 0 bases, the J end lost 11 bases, and 8 bases lay between the germline ends. The CDR3 has 13 residues. CDR3 protein: CASSQDRTAPLHF. The DNA of the CDR3 is TGCGCCAGCAGCCAAGATAGAACAGCACCCCTCCACTTT.

The chain is built from TRBV6-5 and TRBJ1-2, with 8 bases lining up with TRBD1. Losses at the gene ends were 7 bases for V and 8 bases for J; bases not matched to a gene: 12. The germline CDR1 and CDR2 sequences are MNHEY and SVGAGI. CDR3 size: 14 residues. This CDR3 reads CASTRQGTGHGYTF. The CDR3 region has the DNA TGTGCCAGCACTCGACAGGGGACGGGACACGGCTACACCTTC.

This sequence joins TRBV5-8 and TRBJ1-2; D is unresolved. From germline, CDR1 is SGHTS and CDR2 YDEGEE. Between the trimmed V and J ends, which lost 4 bases and 10 bases, there was a span of 8 bases. The CDR3 is 10 residues long. This CDR3 is CASSQTHYTF. CDR3 DNA: TGTGCCAGCAGCCAGACCCACTACACCTTC.

V and J are TRBV7-8 and TRBJ1-2; TRBD1 agrees at 9 bases. Germline values: CDR1 SGHVS, CDR2 FQNEAQ. The CDR3 has 19 amino acids. The junction had 25 bases not matched to a gene; V was cut back by 1 base and J by 13 bases. CDR3 coding DNA: TGTGCCAGCAGCTTAGTAGTGACCGGGACAGGGAGACTCGCAGGATATGTCACCTTC. This translates into CASSLVVTGTGRLAGYVTF.

The chain carries TRBV3-1 (or the pseudogene TRBV3-2) and TRBJ1-3, with TRBD1 matching 9 bases. V was pared by 4 bases and J by 3 bases, with 4 bases of the junction left unmatched. CDR1 LGHDT and CDR2 YNNKEL come from the germline V gene (reference sequence). This CDR3 contains 15 residues. The CDR3 DNA sequence: TGTGCCAGCAGCCCACAGGGGGCCTATGGAAACACCATATATTTT. It specifies CASSPQGAYGNTIYF.

The V call is TRBV12-3 or TRBV12-4, the J call TRBJ2-1; D uncertain. CDR3 length equals 11 residues. Trimming removed 3 bases at V and 5 bases at J, with 2 bases between. CDR3 nucleotide sequence: TGTGCCAGCAGTTTTAACAATGAGCAGTTCTTC. Translation: CASSFNNEQFF.

This clone was picked up one time. The chain recombines TRBV11-3 with TRBJ2-7; 8 bases are shared with TRBD2. Germline values: CDR1 SGHNT, CDR2 YENEEA. This CDR3 contains 15 residues. The ends lost 0 bases at V and 6 bases at J; junction bases unmatched: 7. This CDR3 reads CASSLETGGKCEQYF. The DNA of the CDR3 is TGTGCCAGCAGCTTAGAAACGGGGGGGAAATGCGAGCAGTACTTC.

The genes are TRBV14 and TRBJ1-1; D perhaps matches TRBD1 (5 bases). The CDR3 runs 16 residues. V lost 1 base to trimming and J lost 3 bases, with 15 bases between them. Germline V gene sequence: CDR1 SGHDN, CDR2 FVKESK. CDR3 sequence: CASSQVGRGRDTEAFF. The CDR3, as DNA: TGTGCCAGCAGCCAAGTAGGAAGGGGAAGGGACACTGAAGCTTTCTTT.